Below, 8 T cell receptor beta chains from the same sample are listed, as sequenced in a study of human T cells and chemical hapten exposure. TCRdb independently ran MiXCR on the RACE reads; one entry per CDR3 protein. The sample holds about 190,000 distinct CDR3 sequences, more than 20% seen once. Time point given: patch test 3, about 24 weeks after DPC sensitization. Treatment here: therapeutic diphenylcyclopropenone sensitization with weekly scalp DPC. This specimen was whole blood, taken in connection with sensitization to the hapten diphenylcyclopropenone (DPC). These receptors were taken from a woman between 35 and 50 years old with alopecia areata. Some clones in this sample may be carry-over from other donors' samples.

This clonotype was counted at least ten times. The chain combines TRBV7-2 with TRBJ2-3; possible D gene TRBD2, 6 bases. The CDR3 runs 13 residues. Germline CDR1 is SGHTA and CDR2 is FQGNSA. Deletions cut 4 bases from V and 2 bases from J, with 7 bases between. The CDR3 coding sequence is TGTGCCAGCAGCTCGGACTACACAGATACGCAGTATTTT. This sequence encodes CASSSDYTDTQYF.

This clonotype was picked up many times. The gene calls are TRBV7-8 and TRBJ2-7; D possibly corresponds to TRBD2 (7 bases). The V and J ends lost 1 base and 6 bases respectively, with 13 bases between them. The germline V gene encodes CDR1 SGHVS and CDR2 FQNEAQ. This CDR3 is 14 amino acids long. The CDR3 is CASSLDGRGPEQYF. The CDR3 bases are TGTGCCAGCAGCTTAGACGGGCGGGGGCCCGAGCAGTACTTC.

This clonotype has just a few counts. This chain connects TRBV4-2 to TRBJ1-2, with unresolved D. V gave up 0 bases and J gave up 8 bases, with 10 bases separating them. CDR1 is LGHNA and CDR2 is YNFKEQ in the germline V gene. The CDR3 consists of 13 residues. CDR3 in amino acids: CASSQEAQEGYTF. The CDR3, as DNA: TGTGCCAGCAGCCAAGAGGCTCAGGAGGGCTACACCTTC.

The chain has TRBV13 and TRBJ2-3; D remains ambiguous. Per the germline V gene, CDR1 is PRHDT and CDR2 is FYEKMQ (reference sequence). CDR3 size: 13 residues. V was pared by 7 bases and J by 2 bases, with 10 bases between. DNA of the CDR3: TGTGCCAGCACCCCCGTCGACACAGATACGCAGTATTTT. It yields the protein CASTPVDTDTQYF. The whole variable domain, remainder taken from reference TRBV13 and TRBJ2-3, is AAGVIQSPRHLIKEKRETATLKCYPIPRHDTVYWYQQGPGQDPQFLISFYEKMQSDKGSIPDRFSAQQFSDYHSELNMSSLELGDSALYFCASTPVDTDTQYFGPGTRLTVL.

This clonotype was seen a handful of times. The chain carries TRBV9 and TRBJ2-7; 10 bases agree with TRBD2. Germline V gene sequence: CDR1 SGDLS, CDR2 YYNGEE. V dropped 0 bases and J dropped 6; count of bases not matched to a gene: 15. The CDR3 loop spans 18 amino acids. CDR3 amino acids: CASSVDEAGGPRGGEQYF. The CDR3 DNA reads TGTGCCAGCAGCGTAGATGAAGCGGGAGGGCCTAGGGGCGGCGAGCAGTACTTC.

The gene calls are TRBV3-1 and TRBJ2-3; 9 positions match TRBD2. Trimming at V came to 2 bases and at J to 0 bases, leaving 6 bases not matched to a gene. CDR3 size: 17 residues. Germline assignment: CDR1 LGHDT and CDR2 YNNKEL (reference sequence). The CDR3 bases are TGTGCCAGCAGCCAATGGCTAGCGGGACATAGCACAGATACGCAGTATTTT. Translation gives CASSQWLAGHSTDTQYF.

This clonotype showed up just a few times. The chain employs TRBV7-8 and TRBJ1-5, with 9 bases identical to TRBD1. CDR3 length: 17 residues. The V gene end was trimmed by 4 bases and the J gene end by 1 base; junction bases not matched to a gene: 8. Germline assignment: CDR1 SGHVS and CDR2 FQNEAQ. The CDR3, as DNA: TGTGCCAGCAGCTGGGGACAGGGTATGAGGAGCAATCAGCCCCAGCATTTT. Its protein is CASSWGQGMRSNQPQHF.

This clonotype has more than one count but fewer than ten. The gene calls are TRBV7-2 and TRBJ2-7; D might be TRBD2 (7 bases). With 1 base removed from V and 0 bases from J, the gap between germline ends came to 10 bases. This CDR3 is 15 amino acids long. Germline V gives CDR1 SGHTA, CDR2 FQGNSA. The CDR3 region has the DNA TGTGCCAGCAGCTTAGAGGGGGGGTTCTCCTACGAGCAGTACTTC. This gives the protein CASSLEGGFSYEQYF. The variable domain in full, completed from reference TRBV7-2 and TRBJ2-7, reads GAGVSQSPSNKVTEKGKDVELRCDPISGHTALYWYRQSLGQGLEFLIYFQGNSAPDKSGLPSDRFSAERTGGSVSTLTIQRTQQEDSAVYLCASSLEGGFSYEQYFGPGTRLTVT.